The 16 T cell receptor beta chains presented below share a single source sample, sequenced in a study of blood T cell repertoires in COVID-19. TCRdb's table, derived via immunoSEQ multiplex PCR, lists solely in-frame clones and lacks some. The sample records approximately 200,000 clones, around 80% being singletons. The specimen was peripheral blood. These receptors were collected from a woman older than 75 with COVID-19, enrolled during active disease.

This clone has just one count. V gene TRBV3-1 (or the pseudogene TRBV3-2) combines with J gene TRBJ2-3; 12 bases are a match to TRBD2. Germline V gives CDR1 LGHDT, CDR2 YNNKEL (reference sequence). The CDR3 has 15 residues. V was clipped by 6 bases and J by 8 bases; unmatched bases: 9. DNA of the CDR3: TGTGCCAGCAGACAACTAGCGGGGGGACACGGTACGCAGTATTTT. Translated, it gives CASRQLAGGHGTQYF.

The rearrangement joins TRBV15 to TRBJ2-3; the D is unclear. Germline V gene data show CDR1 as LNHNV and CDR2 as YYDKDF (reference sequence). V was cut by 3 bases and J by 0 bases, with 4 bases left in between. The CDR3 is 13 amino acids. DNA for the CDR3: TGTGCCACCAGCAGCGTAAGCACAGATACGCAGTATTTT. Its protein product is CATSSVSTDTQYF.

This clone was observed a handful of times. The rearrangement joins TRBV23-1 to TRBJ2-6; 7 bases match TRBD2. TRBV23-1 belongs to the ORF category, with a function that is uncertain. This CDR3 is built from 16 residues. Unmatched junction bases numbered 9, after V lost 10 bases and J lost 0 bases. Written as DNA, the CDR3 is TGCGCCATCAATCCCCTAGCGGCCTCTGGGGCCAACGTCCTGACTTTC. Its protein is CAINPLAASGANVLTF.

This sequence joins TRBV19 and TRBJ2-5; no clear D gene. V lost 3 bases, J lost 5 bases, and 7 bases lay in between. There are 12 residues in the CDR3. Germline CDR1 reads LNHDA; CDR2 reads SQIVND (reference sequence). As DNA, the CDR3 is TGTGCCAGTAGTATCCGTCAGGAGACCCAGTACTTC. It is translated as CASSIRQETQYF.

CDR3 in DNA: TGTGCCAGCAGCCCAAGACTAGCGGGGACAAAGTCAGATACGCAGTATTTT. Translated: CASSPRLAGTKSDTQYF. The chain couples TRBV5-6 to TRBJ2-3; 11 bases match TRBD2. The CDR3 contains 17 residues. V was clipped by 4 bases and J by 4 bases; unmatched bases: 11. Germline V CDR1 and CDR2: SGHDT, YYEEEE.

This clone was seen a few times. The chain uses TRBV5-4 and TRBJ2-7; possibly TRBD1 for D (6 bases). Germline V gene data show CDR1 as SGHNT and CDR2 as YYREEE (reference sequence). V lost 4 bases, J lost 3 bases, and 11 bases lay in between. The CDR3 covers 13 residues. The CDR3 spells CASSQGQYYEQYF. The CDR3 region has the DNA TGTGCCAGCAGCCAAGGACAGTACTACGAGCAGTACTTC.

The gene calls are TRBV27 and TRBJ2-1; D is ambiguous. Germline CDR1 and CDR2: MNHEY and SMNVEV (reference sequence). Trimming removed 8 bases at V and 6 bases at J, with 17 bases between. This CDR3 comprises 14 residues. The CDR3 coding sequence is TGTGCCAGCTGTGCGGAACTCTCACGCAATGAGCAGTTCTTC. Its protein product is CASCAELSRNEQFF.

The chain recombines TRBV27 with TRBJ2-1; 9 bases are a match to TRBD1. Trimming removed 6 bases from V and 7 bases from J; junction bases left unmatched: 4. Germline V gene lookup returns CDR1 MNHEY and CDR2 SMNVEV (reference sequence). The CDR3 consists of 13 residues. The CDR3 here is CASRRQGGNEQFF. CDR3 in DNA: TGTGCCAGCAGAAGACAGGGGGGAAATGAGCAGTTCTTC.

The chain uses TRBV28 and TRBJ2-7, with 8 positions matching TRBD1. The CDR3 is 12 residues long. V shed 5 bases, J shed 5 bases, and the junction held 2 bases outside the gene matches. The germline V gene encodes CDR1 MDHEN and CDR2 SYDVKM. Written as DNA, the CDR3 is TGTGCCAGCAGTGCGACAGGGGACGAGCAGTACTTC. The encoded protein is CASSATGDEQYF.

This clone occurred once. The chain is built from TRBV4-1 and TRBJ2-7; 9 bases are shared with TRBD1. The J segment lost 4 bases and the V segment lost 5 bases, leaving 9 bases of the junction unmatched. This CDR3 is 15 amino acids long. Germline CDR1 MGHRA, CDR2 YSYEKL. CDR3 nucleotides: TGCGCCAGCAGCTCAACCGGGACAGGGTTATACGAGCAGTACTTC. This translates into CASSSTGTGLYEQYF.

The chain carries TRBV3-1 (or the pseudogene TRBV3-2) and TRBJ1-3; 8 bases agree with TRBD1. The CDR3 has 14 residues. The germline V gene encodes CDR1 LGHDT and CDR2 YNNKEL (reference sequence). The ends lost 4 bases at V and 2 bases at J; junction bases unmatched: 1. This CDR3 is CASSPQGAGNTIYF. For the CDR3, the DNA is TGTGCCAGCAGCCCACAGGGGGCTGGAAACACCATATATTTT.

CDR3 sequence reads: CATSDQGASYEQYF. CDR3 DNA sequence: TGTGCCACCAGTGATCAGGGGGCGTCCTACGAGCAGTACTTC. The chain recombines TRBV24-1 with TRBJ2-7; TRBD1 aligns across 8 bases. The V segment lost 3 bases and the J segment 1 base; nucleotides outside the gene matches: 1. CDR1 is KGHDR and CDR2 is SFDVKD in the germline V gene. The CDR3 contains 14 residues.

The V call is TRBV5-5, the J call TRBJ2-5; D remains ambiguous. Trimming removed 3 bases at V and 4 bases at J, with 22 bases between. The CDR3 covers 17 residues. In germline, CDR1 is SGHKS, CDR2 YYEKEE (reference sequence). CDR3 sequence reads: CASSSLPTPDGGETQYF. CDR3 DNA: TGTGCCAGCAGCTCTCTCCCCACCCCTGATGGCGGAGAGACCCAGTACTTC.

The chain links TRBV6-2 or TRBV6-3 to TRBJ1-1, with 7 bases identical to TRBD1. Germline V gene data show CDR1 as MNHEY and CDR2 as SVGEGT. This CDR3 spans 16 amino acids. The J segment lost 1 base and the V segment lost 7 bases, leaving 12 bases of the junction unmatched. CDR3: CASTPNRGRRNTEAFF. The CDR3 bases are TGTGCCAGCACCCCAAACAGGGGCCGGAGGAACACTGAAGCTTTCTTT.

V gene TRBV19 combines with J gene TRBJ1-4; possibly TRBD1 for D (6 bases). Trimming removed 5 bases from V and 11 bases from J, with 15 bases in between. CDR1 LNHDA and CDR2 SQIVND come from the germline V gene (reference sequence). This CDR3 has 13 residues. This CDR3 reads CASSGWTDLKLFF. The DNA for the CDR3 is TGTGCCAGTAGTGGTTGGACAGACCTGAAACTGTTTTTT. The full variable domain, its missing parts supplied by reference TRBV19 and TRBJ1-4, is DGGITQSPKYLFRKEGQNVTLSCEQNLNHDAMYWYRQDPGQGLRLIYYSQIVNDFQKGDIAEGYSVSREKKESFPLTVTSAQKNPTAFYLCASSGWTDLKLFFGSGTQLSVL.

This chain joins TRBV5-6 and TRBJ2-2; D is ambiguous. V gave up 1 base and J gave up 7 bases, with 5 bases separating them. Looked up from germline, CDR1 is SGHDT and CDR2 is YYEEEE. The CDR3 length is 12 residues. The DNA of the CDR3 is TGTGCCAGCAGCTTGATCCTCGGGGAGCTGTTTTTT. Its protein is CASSLILGELFF.